This entry lists 7 T cell receptor beta chains sequenced from one sample in a study of cytomegalovirus exposure and HLA in healthy donors. Amplification used 60 Vbeta primers and 13 Jbeta primers. Assay: immunoSEQ multiplex PCR; the TCRdb copy retains only in-frame clones and omits some. This sample yields 150,000 to 200,000 clones, of which about an eighth are seen a single time; roughly 7.7% belongs to the top ten. Sequences were obtained from PBMCs. Source of these receptors: a man aged 50 or older in good health and CMV-seropositive.

This clone occurred a few times. This chain links TRBV28 with TRBJ1-5; the D gene is possibly TRBD1 (6 bases). Germline lookup yields CDR1 MDHEN and CDR2 SYDVKM. The CDR3 is 14 amino acids. V was clipped by 5 bases and J by 11 bases, with 19 bases between them. The CDR3 DNA follows: TGTGCCAGCAGTGTTGACTTACAGGGAAGTTCCCAGCATTTT. Translation gives CASSVDLQGSSQHF.

The J gene is TRBJ2-7, the V gene TRBV6-1, with unresolved D. The germline V gene encodes CDR1 MNHNS and CDR2 SASEGT. The CDR3 is 11 amino acids. V was clipped by 2 bases and J by 7 bases, with 6 bases between them. CDR3 region: CASSEIWEQYV. The DNA of the CDR3 is TGTGCCAGCAGTGAAATCTGGGAGCAGTACGTC.

This clone was seen more than once but under ten times. The V gene is TRBV4-3, the J gene TRBJ2-3; D ambiguous. This CDR3 comprises 14 residues. Trimming cost V 0 bases and J 4 bases, with 8 bases left between them. Germline-derived CDR1 and CDR2 are LGHNA and YSLEER. The CDR3: CASSQDLAADTQYF. CDR3 DNA: TGCGCCAGCAGCCAAGATCTCGCGGCAGATACGCAGTATTTT.

The J gene is TRBJ2-7, the V gene TRBV4-3; possibly TRBD2 for D (7 bases). The J call could be wrong; TRBJ2-1 is a better fit for the DNA end. The CDR3 runs to 18 residues. Per germline, CDR1 LGHNA and CDR2 YSLEER. CDR3 in DNA: TGCGCCAGCAGCCAAGATATTCCCGGGGGGCTTCTATCCTGCGAGCAGTTCTTC. This codes for CASSQDIPGGLLSCEQFF.

The chain uses TRBV5-1 and TRBJ2-3; TRBD1 might be the D (5 bases). The CDR3 length is 15 residues. Germline assignment: CDR1 SGHRS and CDR2 YFSETQ. Between the trimmed V and J ends, which lost 4 bases and 3 bases, there was a span of 15 bases. CDR3 coding DNA: TGCGCCAGCAGCCCTCTTAGGGGCGCGACAGATACGCAGTATTTT. Translating it yields CASSPLRGATDTQYF.

This clone was found a few times. V is TRBV19 and J is TRBJ2-7, with D possibly matching TRBD2 (6 bases). The CDR3 is 14 residues long. V shed 3 bases and J shed 7 bases, with 16 bases lying between them. Per the germline V gene, CDR1 is LNHDA and CDR2 is SQIVND (reference sequence). The CDR3 nucleotides are TGTGCCAGTAGTATTCTCGGCGGGGATAGAGAGCAGTACTTC. This encodes CASSILGGDREQYF.

The chain is built from TRBV18 and TRBJ2-2; D unresolved. The length of the CDR3 is 14 residues. Germline V CDR1 and CDR2: KGHSH, LQKENI. V gave up 2 bases and J gave up 2 bases, with 6 bases separating them. CDR3 sequence reads: CASSPGRNTGELFF. The CDR3 nucleotides read TGTGCCAGCTCACCAGGGCGAAACACCGGGGAGCTGTTTTTT.